The 23 T cell receptor beta chains reported below all come from one sample, sequenced in a study of shared clonotypes between healthy human individuals. The repertoire was sequenced with immunoSEQ multiplex PCR; TCRdb's copy has only in-frame clones and lacks some. The sample has around 980,000 clones; about 80% are singletons. The sample was memory CD4+ T cells from PBMCs. The sample's subset: CD45RA-negative fraction. The receptor source for this set is a man younger than 35 in good health. Some clones in this sample may be carry-over from other donors' samples.

The chain is built from TRBV7-9 and TRBJ1-6; D ambiguous. Between the trimmed V and J ends, which lost 4 bases and 11 bases, there was a span of 18 bases. Germline CDR1 reads SEHNR; CDR2 reads FQNEAQ (reference sequence). This CDR3 comprises 15 residues. The CDR3 region is CASSSDRVGVPPLHF. CDR3 coding DNA: TGTGCCAGCAGCTCCGACCGCGTTGGAGTGCCACCCCTCCACTTT.

The V call is TRBV7-8, the J call TRBJ1-5; a possible D gene is TRBD1 (6 bases). CDR3 length: 16 amino acids. CDR1 SGHVS and CDR2 FQNEAQ come from the germline V gene. V shed 2 bases and J shed 5 bases, with 16 bases lying between them. The CDR3 loop is CASSLSTGTSYQPQHF. The DNA of the CDR3 is TGTGCCAGCAGCTTATCAACCGGGACATCTTATCAGCCCCAGCATTTT.

This clone was observed a few times. The chain is built from TRBV11-3 and TRBJ2-7; D uncertain. Germline CDR1 reads SGHNT; CDR2 reads YENEEA. V lost 8 bases and J 2 bases, leaving 13 bases between the germline ends. This CDR3 is 13 amino acids long. The CDR3 region has the DNA TGTGCCAGCCTCTTGAGAAGGACCTACGAGCAGTACTTC. This codes for CASLLRRTYEQYF.

This clone was seen a few times. The V gene is TRBV9, the J gene TRBJ1-5; D gene uncertain. Trimming cost V 3 bases and J 3 bases, with 10 bases left between them. CDR1 is SGDLS, CDR2 YYNGEE, per germline. The CDR3 runs to 14 residues. The CDR3 DNA sequence: TGTGCCAGCAGCGCCGTGGGCTACAATCAGCCCCAGCATTTT. This codes for CASSAVGYNQPQHF.

This chain connects TRBV2 to TRBJ1-2; D unclear. Germline CDR1 and CDR2: SNHLY and FYNNEI. The ends were cut back, 3 bases at V and 5 bases at J, with 7 bases in the middle. The CDR3 runs to 12 residues. The CDR3 bases are TGTGCCAGCAGTGAGATGGATTATGGCTACACCTTC. It yields the protein CASSEMDYGYTF. The full variable domain, in which reference TRBV2 and TRBJ1-2 provide the parts outside the CDR3, is EPEVTQTPSHQVTQMGQEVILRCVPISNHLYFYWYRQILGQKVEFLVSFYNNEISEKSEIFDDQFSVERPDGSNFTLKIRSTKLEDSAMYFCASSEMDYGYTFGSGTRLTVV.

The chain links TRBV18 to TRBJ1-5, with no clear D. The CDR3 loop spans 13 amino acids. The V end lost 3 bases, the J end lost 7 bases, and 10 bases lay between the germline ends. Germline CDR1 reads KGHSH; CDR2 reads LQKENI. The CDR3 nucleotides are TGTGCCAGCTCACCGGGAAAAGAACAGCCCCAGCATTTT. It codes for CASSPGKEQPQHF.

This chain uses TRBV4-1 with TRBJ2-1; 10 bases align to TRBD2. Germline loops: CDR1 MGHRA, CDR2 YSYEKL. The CDR3 runs to 20 residues. V shed 4 bases, J shed 0 bases, and the junction held 15 bases outside the gene matches. The CDR3 is CASSRGWASGSSSSYNEQFF. The CDR3 coding sequence is TGCGCCAGCAGCCGTGGTTGGGCTAGCGGGAGTTCGAGCTCCTACAATGAGCAGTTCTTC.

The chain joins TRBV7-2 to TRBJ2-3, with 11 bases lining up with TRBD2. This CDR3 spans 16 amino acids. Trimming removed 5 bases from V and 5 bases from J; junction bases left unmatched: 9. CDR1 is SGHTA and CDR2 is FQGNSA in the germline V gene. This CDR3 is CASSLLAGGPGDTQYF. For the CDR3, the DNA is TGTGCCAGCAGCCTTTTAGCGGGAGGGCCAGGAGATACGCAGTATTTT.

J is TRBJ1-1 and V is TRBV21-1. TRBV21-1 corresponds to a pseudogene. The CDR3 has 15 amino acids. The CDR3 loop reads CASSAVGVVNTEAFF. CDR3 nucleotide sequence: TGTGCCAGCAGCGCGGTTGGGGTCGTGAACACTGAAGCTTTCTTT.

This chain connects TRBV5-1 to TRBJ2-2, with D unclear. Germline-derived CDR1 and CDR2 are SGHRS and YFSETQ. The CDR3 runs to 14 residues. Trimming removed 4 bases at V and 3 bases at J, with 10 bases between. In DNA form, the CDR3 reads TGCGCCAGCAGCGCCAGGATTGACACCGGGGAGCTGTTTTTT. Amino acid sequence: CASSARIDTGELFF.

The rearrangement links TRBV29-1 to TRBJ2-2; D is perhaps TRBD1 (6 bases). The ends were cut back, 5 bases at V and 2 bases at J, with 9 bases in the middle. This CDR3 has 13 amino acids. From germline, CDR1 is SQVTM and CDR2 ANQGSEA. CDR3 protein: CSVWTDNTGELFF. CDR3 bases: TGCAGCGTTTGGACAGATAACACCGGGGAGCTGTTTTTT.

The CDR3 here is CASSQVRTGDNEQFF. CDR3 DNA: TGCGCCAGCAGCCAAGTACGGACAGGTGACAATGAGCAGTTCTTC. The gene calls are TRBV4-3 and TRBJ2-1; 7 bases map to TRBD1. Trimming removed 1 base from V and 5 bases from J; junction bases left unmatched: 5. The germline V gene encodes CDR1 LGHNA and CDR2 YSLEER. The CDR3 is 15 amino acids.

This clone was seen a few times. The V gene is TRBV9, the J gene TRBJ1-3; D gene unclear. Germline CDR1 reads SGDLS; CDR2 reads YYNGEE. Trimming pared 2 bases from V and 0 bases from J, leaving 18 bases between. The CDR3 spans 18 residues. The CDR3 bases are TGTGCCAGCAGCGTGGCAGAAGCTATAGTCCCCTCTGGAAACACCATATATTTT. It is translated as CASSVAEAIVPSGNTIYF.

In its sample, this clone was seen a few times. The chain uses TRBV7-9 and TRBJ2-1, with D perhaps TRBD2 (5 bases). Trimming removed 7 bases from V and 4 bases from J, with 17 bases in between. The germline CDR1 and CDR2 sequences are SEHNR and FQNEAQ (reference sequence). This CDR3 has 15 residues. The DNA for the CDR3 is TGTGCCAGCACCCAAACGAGCGGCCATTACAATGAGCAGTTCTTC. This translates into CASTQTSGHYNEQFF.

This clone was counted a few times. The V call is TRBV2, the J call TRBJ2-7; D is ambiguous. The V gene's germline CDR1 is SNHLY and CDR2 FYNNEI. V was shortened by 4 bases and J by 7 bases, with 11 bases between the two germline ends. The CDR3 is 12 amino acids. The CDR3 sequence is CASSVSTREQYF. CDR3 nucleotides: TGTGCCAGCAGTGTGTCGACCAGGGAGCAGTACTTC.

CDR3 nucleotides: TGTGCCAGCAGTGCAGAATTGAACACTGAAGCTTTCTTT. Translating it yields CASSAELNTEAFF. V usage is TRBV2 and J usage is TRBJ1-1; no reliable D call. V shed 4 bases and J shed 0 bases, with 6 bases lying between them. The CDR3 sequence is 13 residues long. Germline CDR1 reads SNHLY; CDR2 reads FYNNEI.

The V and J genes are TRBV6-6 and TRBJ1-1; D unresolved. V lost 0 bases and J lost 4, with 15 bases in between. CDR3 length: 16 residues. Germline V gene sequence: CDR1 MNHNY, CDR2 SVGAGI (reference sequence). As DNA, the CDR3 is TGTGCCAGCAGTTACTCGACACCCCCGTCGCTCACTGAAGCTTTCTTT. Translation gives CASSYSTPPSLTEAFF.

Details on this clone: The sample has other DNA sequences that encode this CDR3 too. The rearrangement links TRBV27 to TRBJ1-2, with a possible D match to TRBD1 (6 bases). The germline V and J ends were trimmed by 8 bases and 5 bases, with 12 bases remaining between them. In germline, CDR1 is MNHEY, CDR2 SMNVEV (reference sequence). The CDR3 spans 12 residues. For the CDR3, the DNA is TGTGCCAGCTCTACACAGGGATATGGCTACACCTTC. The encoded protein is CASSTQGYGYTF.

This chain joins TRBV29-1 and TRBJ2-1, with D unresolved. This CDR3 has 12 residues. Trimming left V 0 bases short and J 10 bases short, with 10 bases between. CDR1 is SQVTM, CDR2 ANQGSEA, per germline. CDR3 nucleotide sequence: TGCAGCGTTGAAGATCGGCGTTTAGAGCAGTTCTTC. Amino acids: CSVEDRRLEQFF.

This chain links TRBV7-2 with TRBJ2-7; D is possibly TRBD1 or TRBD2 (5 bases each). The CDR3 runs 13 residues. V dropped 4 bases and J dropped 5 bases, with 12 bases sitting between them. Germline V gene sequence: CDR1 SGHTA, CDR2 FQGNSA. The CDR3 nucleotides are TGTGCCAGCAGCTGGGGGACCATGGACGAGCAGTACTTC. Residues: CASSWGTMDEQYF.

V and J are TRBV18 and TRBJ1-2, with D possibly matching TRBD1 (5 bases). Germline loops: CDR1 KGHSH, CDR2 LQKENI. The CDR3 covers 14 residues. The germline V and J ends were trimmed by 4 bases and 7 bases, with 16 bases remaining between them. This CDR3 is CASSLGTGAIGYTF. DNA of the CDR3: TGTGCCAGCTCACTAGGGACGGGAGCGATTGGCTACACCTTC.

The chain has TRBV5-1 and TRBJ2-2, with TRBD1 identical over 8 bases. J lost 2 bases, V lost 0 bases, and 6 bases had no gene match. CDR1 SGHRS and CDR2 YFSETQ come from the germline V gene. This CDR3 contains 17 residues. As DNA, the CDR3 is TGCGCCAGCAGCTTGGACGGTCCAGGGGGCAACACCGGGGAGCTGTTTTTT. Protein product: CASSLDGPGGNTGELFF.

The rearrangement uses TRBV2 and TRBJ1-2; D is undetermined. V lost 1 base, J lost 2 bases, and 8 bases lay in between. The V gene's germline CDR1 is SNHLY and CDR2 FYNNEI. This CDR3 contains 14 residues. DNA of the CDR3: TGTGCCAGCAGTGAAGAGCTAATGAACTATGGCTACACCTTC. This encodes CASSEELMNYGYTF.